This T cell receptor (beta chain) appears in the sequencing data of a study of CD8 T cell repertoires and HIV-1 epitope variants. For the study at large: Separate wells received one of Twenty-five Gag or Nef variant peptides. Cultures ran around ten days, with IL-2, IL-7 and IL-15 added on days 3 and 7.

Study-level findings and limits: Nef KF9 drew about 5 clonotypes and HW9 one, without TAALDMSHF responses.

TCRdb's copy holds only in-frame clones and misses some; the assay was immunoSEQ multiplex PCR. The sample holds several thousand clones; 50% to 70% are singletons and the top ten take roughly two fifths. On this clone itself: The target antigen is unknown.

The CDR3 loop spans 15 amino acids. CDR1 is MDHEN, CDR2 SYDVKM, per germline. Sequenced input: cultured CD8+ T cells derived from PBMCs. The chain combines TRBV28 with TRBJ2-5; 9 positions agree with TRBD1. The better agreement between TRBJ2-7 and the DNA end casts doubt on the J call. The receptor was derived from a male donor with HIV. The DNA for the CDR3 is TGTGCCAGCAGTGCCCCCGGGACAGGGAACCACGAGCAGTACTTC. This sequence encodes CASSAPGTGNHEQYF.